The clone carrying this TCR beta chain was counted once. The antigen is unknown. The CDR3 runs 14 residues. Germline values: CDR1 DFQATT, CDR2 SNEGSKA (reference sequence). V was trimmed by 5 bases and J by 0 bases, leaving 13 bases between them. These data come from a study of breast tumors, draining lymph nodes, adjacent tissues. Regarding the study as a whole: The data were judged consistent with most tumor T cells coming from lymph node and expanding in tumor.

TCRdb re-derived calls from the multiplex PCR reads in MiXCR, one entry per CDR3 protein. Among tens of thousands of distinct CDR3 sequences listed, 35% to 50% were seen once. Sequencing was carried out using breast tumor tissue. The sequence was collected from a female donor with breast cancer. Some clones in this sample may be carry-over from other donors' samples. V is TRBV20-1 and J is TRBJ1-1, with D possibly being TRBD1 (5 bases). The CDR3 bases are TGCAGTGCTTTCGCGGGGCCGGTGAACACTGAAGCTTTCTTT. Amino acids: CSAFAGPVNTEAFF.